The source of this T cell receptor beta chain is a study of vaccination effects on CD4 cells after COVID-19. The CDR3 runs 15 residues. J lost 6 bases, V lost 8 bases, and 10 bases had no gene match. Germline V gene sequence: CDR1 KGHSH, CDR2 LQKENI. Regarding this clone: The antigen is undetermined.

Before sequencing took place, the ViraFEST assay used viral peptide pools to expand antigen-specific CD4+ T cells. The culture ran for approximately nine days before CD4+ T cells were isolated. This person caught SARS-CoV-2 sometime from March to December 2020, and PCR testing confirmed the infection. Profiled with immunoSEQ multiplex PCR; TCRdb holds only in-frame clones, not every one. The sample lists 60,000 to 75,000 clones; around 70% were seen once. The sequencing used CD4+ T cells from PBMCs cultured with HIV peptides, collected before COVID-19 vaccination. This sample's subset: HIV-1 Nef peptide pool negative control/reference culture. This sequence joins TRBV18 and TRBJ2-1; TRBD2 aligns across 10 bases. The clonotype was recovered from a human donor who had a prior SARS-CoV-2 infection. This CDR3 is CASAIPSGRFNEQFF. DNA of the CDR3: TGTGCCAGCGCCATTCCTAGCGGGAGATTCAATGAGCAGTTCTTC.